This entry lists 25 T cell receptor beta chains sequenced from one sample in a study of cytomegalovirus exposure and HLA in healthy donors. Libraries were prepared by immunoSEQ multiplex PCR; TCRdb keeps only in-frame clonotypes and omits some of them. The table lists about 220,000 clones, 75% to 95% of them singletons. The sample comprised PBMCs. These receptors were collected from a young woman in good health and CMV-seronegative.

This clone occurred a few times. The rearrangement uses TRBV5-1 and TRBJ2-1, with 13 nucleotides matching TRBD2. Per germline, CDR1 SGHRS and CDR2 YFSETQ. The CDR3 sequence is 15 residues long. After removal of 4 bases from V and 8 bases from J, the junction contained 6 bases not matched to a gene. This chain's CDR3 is CASSPGLAGVDEQFF. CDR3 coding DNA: TGCGCCAGCAGCCCAGGACTAGCGGGAGTGGATGAGCAGTTCTTC.

The CDR3 bases are TGCGCCAGCAGCTTAGAGTGGAGGGGCCTAGCCAAAAACATTCAGTACTTC. Its translation: CASSLEWRGLAKNIQYF. This rearrangement joins TRBV5-1 to TRBJ2-4, with D possibly matching TRBD2 (6 bases). Germline CDR1 reads SGHRS; CDR2 reads YFSETQ. Trimming left V 2 bases short and J 0 bases short, with 15 bases between. This CDR3 has 17 residues. The entire variable domain, with the rest obtained from reference TRBV5-1 and TRBJ2-4, is as follows: KAGVTQTPRYLIKTRGQQVTLSCSPISGHRSVSWYQQTPGQGLQFLFEYFSETQRNKGNFPGRFSGRQFSNSRSEMNVSTLELGDSALYLCASSLEWRGLAKNIQYFGAGTRLSVL.

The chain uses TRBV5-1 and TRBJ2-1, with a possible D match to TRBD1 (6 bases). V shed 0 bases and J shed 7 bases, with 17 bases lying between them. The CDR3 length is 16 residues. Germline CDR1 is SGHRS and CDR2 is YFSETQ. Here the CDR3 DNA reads TGCGCCAGCAGCTTGGACCCGGGACATTCGATGAATGAGCAGTTCTTC. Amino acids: CASSLDPGHSMNEQFF.

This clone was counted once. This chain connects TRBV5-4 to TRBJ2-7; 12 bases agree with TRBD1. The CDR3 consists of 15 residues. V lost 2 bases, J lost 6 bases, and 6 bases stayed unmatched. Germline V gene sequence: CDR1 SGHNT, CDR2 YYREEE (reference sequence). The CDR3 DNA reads TGTGCCAGCAGCTTTCCTGGGACAGGGGGCCTCGAGCAGTACTTC. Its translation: CASSFPGTGGLEQYF.

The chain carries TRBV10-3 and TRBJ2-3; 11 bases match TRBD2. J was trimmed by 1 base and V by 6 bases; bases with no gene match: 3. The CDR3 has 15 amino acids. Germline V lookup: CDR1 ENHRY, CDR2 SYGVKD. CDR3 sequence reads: CAIRGLAGGTDTQYF. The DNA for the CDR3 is TGTGCCATCAGAGGACTAGCGGGCGGCACAGATACGCAGTATTTT.

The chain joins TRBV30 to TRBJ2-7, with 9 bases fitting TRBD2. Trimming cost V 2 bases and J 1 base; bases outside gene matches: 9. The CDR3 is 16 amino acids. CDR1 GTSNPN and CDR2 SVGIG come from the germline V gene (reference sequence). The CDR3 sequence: CAWSSFSSGISYEQYF. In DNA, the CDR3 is TGTGCCTGGAGTTCTTTTTCTAGCGGGATTTCCTACGAGCAGTACTTC.

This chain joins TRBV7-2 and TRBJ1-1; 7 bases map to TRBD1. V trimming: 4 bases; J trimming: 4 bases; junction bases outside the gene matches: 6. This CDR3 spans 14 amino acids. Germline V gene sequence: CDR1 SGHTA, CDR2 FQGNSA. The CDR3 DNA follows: TGTGCCAGCAGCTCCTACAGGGGAATCACTGAAGCTTTCTTT. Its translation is CASSSYRGITEAFF.

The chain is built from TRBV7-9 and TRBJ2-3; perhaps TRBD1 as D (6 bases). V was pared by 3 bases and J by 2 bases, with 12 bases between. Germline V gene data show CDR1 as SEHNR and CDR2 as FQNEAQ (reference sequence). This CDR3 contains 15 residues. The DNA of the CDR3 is TGTGCCAGCAGCTTCCGGGACAAGTTCACAGATACGCAGTATTTT. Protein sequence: CASSFRDKFTDTQYF.

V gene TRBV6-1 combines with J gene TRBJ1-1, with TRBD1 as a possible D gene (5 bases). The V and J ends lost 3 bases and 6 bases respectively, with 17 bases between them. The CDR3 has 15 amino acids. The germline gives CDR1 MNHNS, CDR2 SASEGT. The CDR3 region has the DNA TGTGCCAGCAGTGACGGAAGGGCGCAGGGCCCTGAAGCTTTCTTT. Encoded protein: CASSDGRAQGPEAFF.

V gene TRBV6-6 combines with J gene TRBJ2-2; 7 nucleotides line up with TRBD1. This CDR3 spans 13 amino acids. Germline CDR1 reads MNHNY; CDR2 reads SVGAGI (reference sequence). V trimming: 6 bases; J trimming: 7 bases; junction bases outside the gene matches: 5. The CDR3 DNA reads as TGTGCCAGCAGACGCCAGGGGGACGGGGAGCTGTTTTTT. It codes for CASRRQGDGELFF.

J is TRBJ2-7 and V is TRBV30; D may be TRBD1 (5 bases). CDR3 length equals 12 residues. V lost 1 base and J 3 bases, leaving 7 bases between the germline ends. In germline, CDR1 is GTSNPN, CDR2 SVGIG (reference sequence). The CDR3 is CAWSEGFYEQYF. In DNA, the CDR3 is TGTGCCTGGAGTGAGGGGTTCTACGAGCAGTACTTC.

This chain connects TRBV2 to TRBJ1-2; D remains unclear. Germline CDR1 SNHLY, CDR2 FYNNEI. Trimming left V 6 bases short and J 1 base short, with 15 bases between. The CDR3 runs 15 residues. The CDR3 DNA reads TGTGCCAGCAGCGCCCGGACGGGAATTAACTATGGCTACACCTTC. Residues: CASSARTGINYGYTF.

The CDR3 nucleotides are TGTGCCAGCAGCGACTTAGCGGGAGGGCCGGAAGATACGCAGTATTTT. It yields the protein CASSDLAGGPEDTQYF. The rearrangement joins TRBV9 to TRBJ2-3; 11 nucleotides line up with TRBD2. CDR3 length: 16 residues. The V segment lost 3 bases and the J segment 5 bases; nucleotides outside the gene matches: 8. CDR1 and CDR2 from the germline V gene are SGDLS and YYNGEE.

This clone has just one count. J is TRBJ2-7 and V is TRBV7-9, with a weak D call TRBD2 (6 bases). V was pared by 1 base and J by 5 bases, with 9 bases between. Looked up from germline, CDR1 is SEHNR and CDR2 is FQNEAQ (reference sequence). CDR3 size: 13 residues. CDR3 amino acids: CASSLVTGDEQYF. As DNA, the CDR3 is TGTGCCAGCAGCTTAGTAACGGGAGACGAGCAGTACTTC.

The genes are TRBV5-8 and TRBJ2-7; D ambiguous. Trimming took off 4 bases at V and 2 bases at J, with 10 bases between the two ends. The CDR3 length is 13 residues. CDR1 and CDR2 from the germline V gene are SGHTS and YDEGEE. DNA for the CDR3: TGTGCCAGCAGCGAAACGGTTCCCTACGAGCAGTACTTC. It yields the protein CASSETVPYEQYF.

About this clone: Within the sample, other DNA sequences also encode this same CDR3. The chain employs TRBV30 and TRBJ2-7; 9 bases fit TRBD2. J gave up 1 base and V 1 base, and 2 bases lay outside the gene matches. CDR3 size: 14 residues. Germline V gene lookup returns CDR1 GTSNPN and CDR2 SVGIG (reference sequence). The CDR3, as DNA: TGTGCCTGGAGTGGTCTAGCGGGATCCTACGAGCAGTACTTC. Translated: CAWSGLAGSYEQYF.

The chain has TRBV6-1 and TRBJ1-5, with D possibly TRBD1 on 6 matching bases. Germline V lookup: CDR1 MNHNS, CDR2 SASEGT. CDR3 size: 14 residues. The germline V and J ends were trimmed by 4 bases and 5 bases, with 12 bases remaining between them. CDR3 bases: TGTGCCAGCAGTGCCCTGACAGGCTATCAGCCCCAGCATTTT. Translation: CASSALTGYQPQHF.

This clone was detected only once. CDR3 loop: CASSDRFEGYTF. The CDR3 nucleotides read TGCGCCAGCAGTGACCGATTTGAGGGCTACACCTTC. The gene calls are TRBV10-2 and TRBJ1-2; no firm D call. Germline V lookup: CDR1 WSHSY, CDR2 SAAADI. The CDR3 has 12 residues. V shed 3 bases and J shed 8 bases, with 10 bases lying between them.

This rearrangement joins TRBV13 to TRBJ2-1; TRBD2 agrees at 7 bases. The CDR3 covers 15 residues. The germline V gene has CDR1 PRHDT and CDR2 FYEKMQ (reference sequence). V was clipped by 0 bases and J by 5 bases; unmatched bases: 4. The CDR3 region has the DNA TGTGCCAGCAGCTTAGGGGCTAGCGGAGACAATGAGCAGTTCTTC. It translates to CASSLGASGDNEQFF.

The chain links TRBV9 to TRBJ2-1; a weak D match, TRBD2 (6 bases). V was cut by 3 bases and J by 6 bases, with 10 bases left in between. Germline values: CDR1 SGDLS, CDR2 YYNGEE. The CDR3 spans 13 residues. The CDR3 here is CASSGEALNEQFF. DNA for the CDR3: TGTGCCAGCAGCGGGGAGGCCCTCAATGAGCAGTTCTTC.

CDR3 sequence reads: CASSLEGTSGRTGELFF. The CDR3 region has the DNA TGTGCCAGCAGCTTAGAAGGGACTAGCGGGAGAACCGGGGAGCTGTTTTTT. The chain carries TRBV7-8 and TRBJ2-2; TRBD2 matches 14 bases. This CDR3 has 17 amino acids. CDR1 and CDR2 from the germline V gene are SGHVS and FQNEAQ. After removal of 1 base from V and 5 bases from J, the junction contained 3 bases not matched to a gene.

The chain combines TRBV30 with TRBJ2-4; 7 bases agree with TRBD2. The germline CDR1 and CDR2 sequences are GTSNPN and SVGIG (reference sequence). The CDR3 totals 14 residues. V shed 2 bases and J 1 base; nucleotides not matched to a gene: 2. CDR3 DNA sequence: TGTGCCTGGAGTCTCGGGGGGGCCAAAAACATTCAGTACTTC. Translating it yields CAWSLGGAKNIQYF.

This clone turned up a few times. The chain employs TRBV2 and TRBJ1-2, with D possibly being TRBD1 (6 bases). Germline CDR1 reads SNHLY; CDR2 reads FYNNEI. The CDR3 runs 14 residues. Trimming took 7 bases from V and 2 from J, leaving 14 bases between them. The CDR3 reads CASTETGSNYGYTF. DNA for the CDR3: TGTGCCAGCACGGAAACAGGGAGCAACTATGGCTACACCTTC.

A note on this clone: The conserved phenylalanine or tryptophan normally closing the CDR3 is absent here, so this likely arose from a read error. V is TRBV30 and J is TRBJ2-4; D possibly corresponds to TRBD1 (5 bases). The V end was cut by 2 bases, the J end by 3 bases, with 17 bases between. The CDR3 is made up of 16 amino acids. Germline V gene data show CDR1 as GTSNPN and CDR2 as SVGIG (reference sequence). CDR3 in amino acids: CAWSFFLGLGKNIQYL. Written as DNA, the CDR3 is TGTGCCTGGAGTTTCTTCTTGGGGCTCGGCAAAAACATTCAGTACTTG.

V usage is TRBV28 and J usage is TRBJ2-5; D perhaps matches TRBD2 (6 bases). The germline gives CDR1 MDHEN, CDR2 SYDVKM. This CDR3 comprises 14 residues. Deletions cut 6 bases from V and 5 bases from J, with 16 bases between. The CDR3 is CASRRQTRAETQYF. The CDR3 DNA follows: TGTGCCAGCAGGAGACAGACTAGAGCGGAGACCCAGTACTTC.